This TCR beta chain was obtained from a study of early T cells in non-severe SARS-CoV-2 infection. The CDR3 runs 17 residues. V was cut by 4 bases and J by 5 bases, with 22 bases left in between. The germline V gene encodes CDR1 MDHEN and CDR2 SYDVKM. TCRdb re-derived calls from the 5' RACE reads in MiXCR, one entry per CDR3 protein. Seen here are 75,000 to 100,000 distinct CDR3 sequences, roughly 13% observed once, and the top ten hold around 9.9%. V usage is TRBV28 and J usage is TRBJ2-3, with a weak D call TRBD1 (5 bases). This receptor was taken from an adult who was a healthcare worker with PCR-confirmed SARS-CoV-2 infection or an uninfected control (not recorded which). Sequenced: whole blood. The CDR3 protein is CASSSHSHPLRGDTQYF. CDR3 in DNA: TGTGCCAGCAGTTCCCACTCCCACCCCCTAAGGGGAGATACGCAGTATTTT.